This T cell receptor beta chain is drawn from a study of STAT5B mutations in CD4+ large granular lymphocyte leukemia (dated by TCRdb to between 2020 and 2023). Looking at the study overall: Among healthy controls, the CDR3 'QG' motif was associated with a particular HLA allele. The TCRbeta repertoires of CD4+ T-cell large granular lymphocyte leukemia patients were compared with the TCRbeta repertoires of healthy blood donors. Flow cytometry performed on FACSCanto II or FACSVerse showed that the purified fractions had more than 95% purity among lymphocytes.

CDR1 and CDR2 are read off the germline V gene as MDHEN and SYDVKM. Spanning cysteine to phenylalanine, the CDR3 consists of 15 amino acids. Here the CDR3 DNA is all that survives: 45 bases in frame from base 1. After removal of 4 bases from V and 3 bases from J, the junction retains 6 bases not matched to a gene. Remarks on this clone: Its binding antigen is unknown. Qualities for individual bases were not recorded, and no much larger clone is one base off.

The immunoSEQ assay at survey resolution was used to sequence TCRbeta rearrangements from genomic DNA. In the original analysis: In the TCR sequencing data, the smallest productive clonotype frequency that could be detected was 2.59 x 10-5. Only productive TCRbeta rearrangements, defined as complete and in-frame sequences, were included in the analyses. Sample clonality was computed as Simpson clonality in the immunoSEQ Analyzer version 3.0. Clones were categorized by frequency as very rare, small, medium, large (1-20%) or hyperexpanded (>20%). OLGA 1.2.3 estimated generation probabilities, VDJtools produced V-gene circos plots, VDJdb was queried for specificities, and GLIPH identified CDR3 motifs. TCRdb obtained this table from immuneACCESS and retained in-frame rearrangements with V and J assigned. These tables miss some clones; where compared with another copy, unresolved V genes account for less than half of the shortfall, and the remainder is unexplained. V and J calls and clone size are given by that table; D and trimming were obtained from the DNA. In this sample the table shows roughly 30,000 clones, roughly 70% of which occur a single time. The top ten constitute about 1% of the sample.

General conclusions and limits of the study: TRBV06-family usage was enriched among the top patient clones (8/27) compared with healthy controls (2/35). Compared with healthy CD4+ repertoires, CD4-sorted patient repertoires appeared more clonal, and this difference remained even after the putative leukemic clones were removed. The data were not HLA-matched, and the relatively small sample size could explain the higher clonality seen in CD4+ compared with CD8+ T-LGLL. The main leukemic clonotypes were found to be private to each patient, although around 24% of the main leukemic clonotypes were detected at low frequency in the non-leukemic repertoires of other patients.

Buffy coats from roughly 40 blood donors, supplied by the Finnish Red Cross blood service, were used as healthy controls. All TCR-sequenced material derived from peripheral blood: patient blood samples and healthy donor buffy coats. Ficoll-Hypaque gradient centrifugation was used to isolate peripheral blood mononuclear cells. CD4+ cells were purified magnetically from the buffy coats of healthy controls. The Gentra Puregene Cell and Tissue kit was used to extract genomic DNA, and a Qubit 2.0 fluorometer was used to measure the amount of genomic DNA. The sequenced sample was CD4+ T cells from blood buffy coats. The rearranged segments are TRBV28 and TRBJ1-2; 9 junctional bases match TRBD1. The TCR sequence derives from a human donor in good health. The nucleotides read TGTGCCAGCAGTTCTGGGACAGGGAATTACTATGGCTACACCTTC. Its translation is CASSSGTGNYYGYTF.